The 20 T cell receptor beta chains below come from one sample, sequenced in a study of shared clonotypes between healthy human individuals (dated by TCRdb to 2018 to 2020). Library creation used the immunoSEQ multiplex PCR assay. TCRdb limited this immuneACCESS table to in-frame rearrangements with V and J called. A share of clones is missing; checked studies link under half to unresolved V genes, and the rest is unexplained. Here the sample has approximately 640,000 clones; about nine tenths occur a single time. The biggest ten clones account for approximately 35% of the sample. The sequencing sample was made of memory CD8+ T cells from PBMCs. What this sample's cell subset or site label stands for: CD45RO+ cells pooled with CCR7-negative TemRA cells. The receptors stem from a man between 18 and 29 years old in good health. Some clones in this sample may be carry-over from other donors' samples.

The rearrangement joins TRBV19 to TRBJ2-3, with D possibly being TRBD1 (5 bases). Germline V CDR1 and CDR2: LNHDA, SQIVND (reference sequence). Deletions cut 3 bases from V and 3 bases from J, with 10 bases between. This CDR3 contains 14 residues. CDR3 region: CASSIIRETDTQYF. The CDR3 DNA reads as TGTGCCAGTAGTATCATCAGGGAAACAGATACGCAGTATTTT.

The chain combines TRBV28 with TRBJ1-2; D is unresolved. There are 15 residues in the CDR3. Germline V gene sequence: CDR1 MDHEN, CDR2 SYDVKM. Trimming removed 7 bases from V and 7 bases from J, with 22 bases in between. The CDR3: CASTGPFSGSFGYTF. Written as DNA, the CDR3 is TGTGCCAGCACTGGCCCCTTTTCAGGCTCTTTTGGCTACACCTTC.

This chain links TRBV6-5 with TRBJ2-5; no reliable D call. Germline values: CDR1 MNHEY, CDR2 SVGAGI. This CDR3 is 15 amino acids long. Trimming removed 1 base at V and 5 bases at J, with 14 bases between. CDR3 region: CASSYWAASLETQYF. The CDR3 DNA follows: TGTGCCAGCAGTTACTGGGCTGCGTCCCTGGAGACCCAGTACTTC.

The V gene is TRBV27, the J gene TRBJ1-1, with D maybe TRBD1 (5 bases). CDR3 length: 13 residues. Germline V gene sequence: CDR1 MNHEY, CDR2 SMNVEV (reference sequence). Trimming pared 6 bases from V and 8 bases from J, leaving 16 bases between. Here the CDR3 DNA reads TGTGCCAGCAGACCGGGACGGGGTACCGAAGCTTTCTTT. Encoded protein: CASRPGRGTEAFF.

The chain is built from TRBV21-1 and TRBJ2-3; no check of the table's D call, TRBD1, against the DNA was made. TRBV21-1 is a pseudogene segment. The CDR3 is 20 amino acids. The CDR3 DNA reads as TGTGCCAGCAGCAAGGCGACAGGGCGCTCGAGCGGTAAATGCACAGATACGCAGTATTTT. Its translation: CASSKATGRSSGKCTDTQYF.

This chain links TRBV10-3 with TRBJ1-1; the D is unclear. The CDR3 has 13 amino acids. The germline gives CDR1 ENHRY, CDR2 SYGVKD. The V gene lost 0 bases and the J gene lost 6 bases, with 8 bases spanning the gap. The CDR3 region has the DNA TGTGCCATCAGTGAGTCGATCCTCTCTGAAGCTTTCTTT. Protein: CAISESILSEAFF.

The CDR3 loop reads CAWIKGSGLSNQPQHF. The CDR3 DNA follows: TGTGCCTGGATCAAAGGTTCCGGCCTTAGCAATCAGCCCCAGCATTTT. V usage is TRBV30 and J usage is TRBJ1-5; D is undetermined. CDR1 is GTSNPN, CDR2 SVGIG, per germline (reference sequence). The CDR3 runs to 16 residues. V was pared by 4 bases and J by 0 bases, with 16 bases between.

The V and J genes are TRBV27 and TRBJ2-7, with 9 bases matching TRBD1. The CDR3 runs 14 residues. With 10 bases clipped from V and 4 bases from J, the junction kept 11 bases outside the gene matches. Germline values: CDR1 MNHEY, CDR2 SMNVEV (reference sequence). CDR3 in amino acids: CATSPGTGSYEQYF. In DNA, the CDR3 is TGTGCCACCTCCCCCGGGACAGGGAGTTACGAGCAGTACTTC.

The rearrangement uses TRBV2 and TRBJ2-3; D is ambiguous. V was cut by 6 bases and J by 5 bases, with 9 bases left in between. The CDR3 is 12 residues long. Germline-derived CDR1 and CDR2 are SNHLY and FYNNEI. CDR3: CASSRYQDTQYF. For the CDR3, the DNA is TGTGCCAGCAGCCGGTACCAAGATACGCAGTATTTT.

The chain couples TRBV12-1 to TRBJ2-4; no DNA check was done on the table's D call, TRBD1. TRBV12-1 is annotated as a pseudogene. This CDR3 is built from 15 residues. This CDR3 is CASSLRQGNCRIQYF. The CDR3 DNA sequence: TGTGCCAGCAGCCTTAGACAGGGGAATTGCCGCATTCAGTACTTC.

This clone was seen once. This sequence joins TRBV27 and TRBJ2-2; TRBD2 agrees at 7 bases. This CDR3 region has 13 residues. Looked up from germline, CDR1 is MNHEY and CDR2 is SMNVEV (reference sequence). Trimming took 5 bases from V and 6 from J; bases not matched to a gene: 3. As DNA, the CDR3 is TGTGCCAGCAGTCCCGGACTAGCCGGGGAGCTGTTTTTT. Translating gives CASSPGLAGELFF.

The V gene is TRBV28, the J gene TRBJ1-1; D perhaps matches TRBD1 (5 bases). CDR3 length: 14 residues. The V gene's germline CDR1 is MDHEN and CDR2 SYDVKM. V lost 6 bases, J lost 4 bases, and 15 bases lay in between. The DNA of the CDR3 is TGTGCCAGCAGAGTACGGGGGGTGGGCACTGAAGCTTTCTTT. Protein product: CASRVRGVGTEAFF.

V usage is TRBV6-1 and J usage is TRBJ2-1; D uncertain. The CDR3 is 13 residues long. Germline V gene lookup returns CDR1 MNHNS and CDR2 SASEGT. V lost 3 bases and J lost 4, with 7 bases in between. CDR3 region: CASSEGLYNEQFF. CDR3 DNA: TGTGCCAGCAGTGAGGGGTTGTACAATGAGCAGTTCTTC.

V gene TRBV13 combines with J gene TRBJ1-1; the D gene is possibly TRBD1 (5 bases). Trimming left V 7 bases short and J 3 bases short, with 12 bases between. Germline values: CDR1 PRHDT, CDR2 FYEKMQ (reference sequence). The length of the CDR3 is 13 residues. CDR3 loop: CASTEPQDTEAFF. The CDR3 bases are TGTGCCAGCACCGAACCACAGGACACTGAAGCTTTCTTT.

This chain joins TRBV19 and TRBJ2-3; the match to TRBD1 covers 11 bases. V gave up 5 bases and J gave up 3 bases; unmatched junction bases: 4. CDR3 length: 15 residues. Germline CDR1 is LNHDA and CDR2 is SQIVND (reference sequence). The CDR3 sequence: CASSERDRGTDTQYF. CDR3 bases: TGTGCCAGTAGTGAGAGGGACAGGGGGACAGATACGCAGTATTTT.

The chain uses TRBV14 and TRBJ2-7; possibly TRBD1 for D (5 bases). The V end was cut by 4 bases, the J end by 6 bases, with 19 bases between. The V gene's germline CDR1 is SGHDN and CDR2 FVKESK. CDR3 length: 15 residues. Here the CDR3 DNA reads TGTGCCAGCAGCCCTAGACAGACCGACCCATTCGAGCAGTACTTC. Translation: CASSPRQTDPFEQYF.

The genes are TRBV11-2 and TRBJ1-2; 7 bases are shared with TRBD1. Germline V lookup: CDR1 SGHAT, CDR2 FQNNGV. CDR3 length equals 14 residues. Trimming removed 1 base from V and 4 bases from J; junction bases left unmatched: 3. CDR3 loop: CASSLAGGPYGYTF. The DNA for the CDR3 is TGTGCCAGCAGCTTAGCAGGGGGACCCTATGGCTACACCTTC.

DNA of the CDR3: TGTGCCAGCAGCTTAGCGCAAGGGGTCAGCACCGGGGAGCTGTTTTTT. It encodes CASSLAQGVSTGELFF. The rearrangement joins TRBV7-8 to TRBJ2-2; TRBD1 is a possible D gene (5 bases). This CDR3 has 16 amino acids. Germline CDR1 and CDR2: SGHVS and FQNEAQ. Trimming cost V 0 bases and J 4 bases, with 12 bases left between them.

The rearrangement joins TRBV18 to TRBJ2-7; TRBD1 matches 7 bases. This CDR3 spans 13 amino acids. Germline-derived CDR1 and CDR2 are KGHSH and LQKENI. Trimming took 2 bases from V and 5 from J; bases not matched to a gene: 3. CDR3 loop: CASSPFDRDEQYF. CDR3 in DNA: TGTGCCAGCTCACCATTCGACAGGGACGAGCAGTACTTC.

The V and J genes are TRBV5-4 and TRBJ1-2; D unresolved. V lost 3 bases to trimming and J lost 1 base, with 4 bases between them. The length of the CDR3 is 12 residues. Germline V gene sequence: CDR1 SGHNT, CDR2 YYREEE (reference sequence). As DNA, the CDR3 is TGTGCCAGCAGCTCGGATAACTATGGCTACACCTTC. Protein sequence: CASSSDNYGYTF. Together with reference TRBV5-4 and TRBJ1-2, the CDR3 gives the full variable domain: ETGVTQSPTHLIKTRGQQVTLRCSSQSGHNTVSWYQQALGQGPQFIFQYYREEENGRGNFPPRFSGLQFPNYSSELNVNALELDDSALYLCASSSDNYGYTFGSGTRLTVV.